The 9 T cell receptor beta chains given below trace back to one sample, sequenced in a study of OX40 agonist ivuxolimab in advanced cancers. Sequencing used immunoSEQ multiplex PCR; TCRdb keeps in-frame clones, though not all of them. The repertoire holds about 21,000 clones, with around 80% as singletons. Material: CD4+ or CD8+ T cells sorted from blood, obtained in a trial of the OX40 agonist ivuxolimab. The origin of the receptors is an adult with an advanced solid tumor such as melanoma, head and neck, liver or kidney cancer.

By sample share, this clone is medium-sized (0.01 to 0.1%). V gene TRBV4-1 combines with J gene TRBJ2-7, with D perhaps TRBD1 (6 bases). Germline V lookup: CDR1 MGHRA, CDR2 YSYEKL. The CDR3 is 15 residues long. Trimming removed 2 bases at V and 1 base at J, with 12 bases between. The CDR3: CASSQPARGSYEQYF. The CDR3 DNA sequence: TGCGCCAGCAGCCAACCGGCCAGGGGATCCTACGAGCAGTACTTC.

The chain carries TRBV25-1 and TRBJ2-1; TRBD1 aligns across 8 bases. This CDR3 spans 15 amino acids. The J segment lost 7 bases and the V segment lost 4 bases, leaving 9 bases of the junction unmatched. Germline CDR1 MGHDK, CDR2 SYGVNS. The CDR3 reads CASSGRRTGKNEQFF. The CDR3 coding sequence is TGTGCCAGCAGTGGACGCCGGACAGGGAAGAATGAGCAGTTCTTC.

Here the CDR3 reads CASRRYSGGGSYNEQFF. For the CDR3, the DNA is TGTGCCAGCAGGCGCTATAGCGGCGGTGGGTCCTACAATGAGCAGTTCTTC. The V and J genes are TRBV7-8 and TRBJ2-1; D perhaps matches TRBD2 (6 bases). V shed 6 bases and J shed 1 base, with 19 bases lying between them. The CDR3 contains 17 residues. The germline CDR1 and CDR2 sequences are SGHVS and FQNEAQ.

CDR3 DNA sequence: TGTGCCAGCAGCGTAGGACAGCGCTCTGGAAACACCATATATTTT. As protein: CASSVGQRSGNTIYF. The genes are TRBV9 and TRBJ1-3, with TRBD1 as a possible D gene (5 bases). Per germline, CDR1 SGDLS and CDR2 YYNGEE. V was clipped by 0 bases and J by 0 bases, with 7 bases between them. The CDR3 contains 15 residues. Full variable domain (missing parts from reference TRBV9 and TRBJ1-3): DSGVTQTPKHLITATGQRVTLRCSPRSGDLSVYWYQQSLDQGLQFLIQYYNGEERAKGNILERFSAQQFPDLHSELNLSSLELGDSALYFCASSVGQRSGNTIYFGEGSWLTVV.

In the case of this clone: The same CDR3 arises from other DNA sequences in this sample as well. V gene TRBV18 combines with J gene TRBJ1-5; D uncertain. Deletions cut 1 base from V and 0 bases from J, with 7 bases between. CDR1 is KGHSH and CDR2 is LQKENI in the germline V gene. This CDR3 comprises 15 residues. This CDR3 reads CASSPRRYSNQPQHF. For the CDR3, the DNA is TGTGCCAGCTCACCACGAAGGTATAGCAATCAGCCCCAGCATTTT.

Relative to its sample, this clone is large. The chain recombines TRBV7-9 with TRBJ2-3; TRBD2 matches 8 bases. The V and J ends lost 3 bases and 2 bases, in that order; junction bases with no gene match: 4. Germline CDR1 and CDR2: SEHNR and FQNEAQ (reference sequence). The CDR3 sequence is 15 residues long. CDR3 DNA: TGTGCCAGCAGCTTCCCAGCGGGGGACACAGATACGCAGTATTTT. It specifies CASSFPAGDTDTQYF.

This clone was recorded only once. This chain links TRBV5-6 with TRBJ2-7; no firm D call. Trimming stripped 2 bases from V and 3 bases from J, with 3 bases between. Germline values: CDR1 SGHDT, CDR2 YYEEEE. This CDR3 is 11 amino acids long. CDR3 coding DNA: TGTGCCAGCAGCTTCAACTACGAGCAGTACTTC. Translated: CASSFNYEQYF.

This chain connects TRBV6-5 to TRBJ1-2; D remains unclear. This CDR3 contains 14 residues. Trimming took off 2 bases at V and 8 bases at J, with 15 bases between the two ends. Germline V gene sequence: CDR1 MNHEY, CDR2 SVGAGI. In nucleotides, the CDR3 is TGTGCCAGCAGTTACGTTCCGGTAAATGGAGGCTACACCTTC. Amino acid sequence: CASSYVPVNGGYTF.

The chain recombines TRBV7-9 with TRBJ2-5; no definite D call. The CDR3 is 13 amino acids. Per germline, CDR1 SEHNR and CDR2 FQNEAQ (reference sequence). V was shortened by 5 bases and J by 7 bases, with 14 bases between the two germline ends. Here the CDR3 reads CASSATLDGTQYF. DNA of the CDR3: TGTGCCAGCAGCGCAACTCTCGACGGGACCCAGTACTTC. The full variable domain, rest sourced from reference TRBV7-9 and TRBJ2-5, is DTGVSQNPRHKITKRGQNVTFRCDPISEHNRLYWYRQTLGQGPEFLTYFQNEAQLEKSRLLSDRFSAERPKGSFSTLEIQRTEQGDSAMYLCASSATLDGTQYFGPGTRLLVL.